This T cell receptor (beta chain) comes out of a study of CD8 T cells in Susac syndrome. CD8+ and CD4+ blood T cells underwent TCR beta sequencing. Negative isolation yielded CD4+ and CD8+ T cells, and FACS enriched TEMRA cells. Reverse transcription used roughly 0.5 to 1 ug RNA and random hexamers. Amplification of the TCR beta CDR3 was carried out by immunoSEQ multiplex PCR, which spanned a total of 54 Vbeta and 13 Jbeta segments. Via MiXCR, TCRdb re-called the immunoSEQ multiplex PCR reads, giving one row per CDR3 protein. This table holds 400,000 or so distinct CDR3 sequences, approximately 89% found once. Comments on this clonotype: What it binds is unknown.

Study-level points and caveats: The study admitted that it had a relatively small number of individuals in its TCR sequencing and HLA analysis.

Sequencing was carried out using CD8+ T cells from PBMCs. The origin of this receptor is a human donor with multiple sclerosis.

As DNA, the CDR3 is TGTGCCAGCAGTTTCGGTGGACAGTATAGCAATCAGCCCCAGCATTTT. Translation gives CASSFGGQYSNQPQHF. This chain links TRBV27 with TRBJ1-5; TRBD1 might be the D (6 bases). The V gene lost 3 bases and the J gene lost 0 bases, with 12 bases spanning the gap. The CDR3 has 16 amino acids. CDR1 is MNHEY and CDR2 is SMNVEV in the germline V gene (reference sequence).